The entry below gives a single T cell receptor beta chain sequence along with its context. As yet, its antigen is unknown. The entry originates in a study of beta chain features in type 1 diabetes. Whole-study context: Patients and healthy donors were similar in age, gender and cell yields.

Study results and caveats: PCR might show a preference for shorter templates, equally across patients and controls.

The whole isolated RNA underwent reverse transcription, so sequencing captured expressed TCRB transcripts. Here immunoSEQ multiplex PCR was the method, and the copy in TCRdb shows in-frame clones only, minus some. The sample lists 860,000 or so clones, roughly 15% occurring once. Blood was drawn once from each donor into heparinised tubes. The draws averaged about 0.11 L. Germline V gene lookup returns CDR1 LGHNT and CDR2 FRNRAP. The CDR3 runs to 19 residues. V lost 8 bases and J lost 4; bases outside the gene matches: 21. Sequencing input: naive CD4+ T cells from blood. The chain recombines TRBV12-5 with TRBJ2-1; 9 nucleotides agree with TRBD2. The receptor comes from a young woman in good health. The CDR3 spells CASMTSGGAMTGFYNEQFF. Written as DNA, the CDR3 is TGTGCTAGTATGACTAGCGGAGGGGCAATGACCGGTTTTTACAATGAGCAGTTCTTC.